This TCR beta chain was profiled in a study of Graves' ophthalmopathy and Graves' hyperthyroidism. This clonotype was observed many times. Antigen specificity is unknown. The sequenced template was RNA, covering the TCR beta CDR3 region. The authors performed first-round RT-PCR with HTBI primers and then a second-round multiplex PCR. MiXCR, applied by TCRdb to the multiplex PCR reads, yields one record per CDR3 protein. The sample lists hundreds of thousands of distinct CDR3 sequences, roughly 21% occurring once. Notes on the study in general: Prediction of ophthalmopathy progression reached less than 71% sensitivity and about 72% specificity.

In germline, CDR1 is MGHRA, CDR2 YSYEKL. The CDR3 is 18 amino acids. V lost 2 bases and J lost 0; bases outside the gene matches: 7. In this cohort, patients with other autoimmune diseases, uncontrolled infections, pregnancy or lactation were excluded. What supplied the PBMCs was more than 7.5 ml of fresh peripheral blood. The chain has TRBV4-1 and TRBJ2-6; 7 bases map to TRBD1. The material sequenced was peripheral blood. This receptor was taken from a woman between 18 and 29 years old with stable Graves' hyperthyroidism. The CDR3 is CASSQPRTGLSGANVLTF. The CDR3, as DNA: TGCGCCAGCAGCCAACCCCGGACAGGTCTCTCTGGGGCCAACGTCCTGACTTTC.